Listed here are 14 T cell receptor beta chains from one sample, sequenced in a study of blood T cell repertoires in COVID-19. Method: immunoSEQ multiplex PCR; TCRdb's copy keeps in-frame clones and lacks some. This sample yields about 230,000 clones, of which around four fifths are seen a single time; roughly 9.4% belongs to the top ten. The sequenced sample was peripheral blood. The receptor set was obtained from a middle-aged man with active or convalescent COVID-19.

The genes are TRBV6-1 and TRBJ2-5, with D perhaps matching TRBD1 or TRBD2 (9 bases each). Germline V gene data show CDR1 as MNHNS and CDR2 as SASEGT. V was cut by 4 bases and J by 4 bases, with 25 bases left in between. This CDR3 is 18 amino acids long. As DNA, the CDR3 is TGTGCCAGCAGTGCACAGGGGGCGAGGTTAGCGGGGGCAGAGACCCAGTACTTC. This gives the protein CASSAQGARLAGAETQYF.

This clone was seen a single time. The chain is built from TRBV5-4 and TRBJ2-7; tentative D call: TRBD2 (6 bases). V was clipped by 4 bases and J by 1 base, with 15 bases between them. The germline V gene encodes CDR1 SGHNT and CDR2 YYREEE (reference sequence). CDR3 length: 15 residues. CDR3 bases: TGTGCCAGCAGCCCCGGGAGCTCCTCTTCCTACGAGCAGTACTTC. Its protein product is CASSPGSSSSYEQYF.

This clone has a single count. This sequence joins TRBV9 and TRBJ1-1; D remains ambiguous. V was pared by 1 base and J by 4 bases, with 8 bases between. This CDR3 is built from 13 residues. Per the germline V gene, CDR1 is SGDLS and CDR2 is YYNGEE. CDR3 in amino acids: CASSVLESTEAFF. For the CDR3, the DNA is TGTGCCAGCAGCGTATTAGAGTCCACTGAAGCTTTCTTT. Variable domain in full (rest from reference TRBV9 and TRBJ1-1): DSGVTQTPKHLITATGQRVTLRCSPRSGDLSVYWYQQSLDQGLQFLIQYYNGEERAKGNILERFSAQQFPDLHSELNLSSLELGDSALYFCASSVLESTEAFFGQGTRLTVV.

V gene TRBV4-2 combines with J gene TRBJ1-4; D is ambiguous. Germline V CDR1 and CDR2: LGHNA, YNFKEQ. With 1 base removed from V and 5 bases from J, the gap between germline ends came to 8 bases. This CDR3 is built from 14 residues. CDR3 amino acids: CASSQGQLNEKLFF. In DNA form, the CDR3 reads TGTGCCAGCAGCCAAGGGCAGTTAAATGAAAAACTGTTTTTT.

This clone was seen a single time. The chain uses TRBV30 and TRBJ1-1, with D possibly TRBD1 on 6 matching bases. This CDR3 spans 13 amino acids. Deletions cut 0 bases from V and 5 bases from J, with 10 bases between. In germline, CDR1 is GTSNPN, CDR2 SVGIG (reference sequence). The CDR3 nucleotides read TGTGCCTGGAGTGTAGGACAGAGGACTGAAGCTTTCTTT. Protein product: CAWSVGQRTEAFF.

The chain links TRBV28 to TRBJ1-3, with no clear D. This CDR3 is built from 17 residues. CDR1 is MDHEN and CDR2 is SYDVKM in the germline V gene. The V gene lost 5 bases and the J gene lost 0 bases, with 17 bases spanning the gap. The CDR3 nucleotides are TGTGCCAGCAGTGATGGTGCGATGGTCACCTCTGGAAACACCATATATTTT. This codes for CASSDGAMVTSGNTIYF.

This rearrangement joins TRBV28 to TRBJ1-2, with 10 positions matching TRBD1. CDR3 size: 16 residues. The V and J ends lost 1 base and 7 bases, in that order; junction bases with no gene match: 9. Germline lookup yields CDR1 MDHEN and CDR2 SYDVKM. The CDR3 nucleotides are TGTGCCAGCAGTTTATTGGTGACAGGGGGCGTAAGTGGCTACACCTTC. It specifies CASSLLVTGGVSGYTF.

The chain links TRBV6-2 or TRBV6-3 to TRBJ2-1, with TRBD2 matching over 10 bases. V lost 2 bases, J lost 6 bases, and 4 bases stayed unmatched. The germline CDR1 and CDR2 sequences are MNHEY and SVGEGT. The CDR3 is 15 residues long. This chain's CDR3 is CASSYGSGGINEQFF. Here the CDR3 DNA reads TGTGCCAGCAGTTACGGTAGCGGGGGGATCAATGAGCAGTTCTTC.

The rearrangement joins TRBV5-6 to TRBJ1-6, with 10 bases fitting TRBD1. After removal of 1 base from V and 7 bases from J, the junction contained 5 bases not matched to a gene. Germline CDR1 is SGHDT and CDR2 is YYEEEE. The CDR3 runs to 16 residues. Written as DNA, the CDR3 is TGTGCCAGCAGCTTGAGCACGGGACAGGGGAATTCACCCCTCCACTTT. Its translation: CASSLSTGQGNSPLHF.

Regarding this clone: Sequence at one end of the junction differs from germline and may be a read error. In nucleotides, the CDR3 is TGCGCCAGCAGACAAGACAGCTCTGGAAACACCATATATTTT. This translates into CASRQDSSGNTIYF. V and J are TRBV4-1 and TRBJ1-3; the D gene is possibly TRBD1 (5 bases). Germline loops: CDR1 MGHRA, CDR2 YSYEKL. The CDR3 has 14 residues.

This rearrangement joins TRBV7-2 to TRBJ2-5; 8 positions match TRBD1. Germline CDR1 SGHTA, CDR2 FQGNSA. Trimming cost V 4 bases and J 5 bases; bases outside gene matches: 9. CDR3 length: 15 amino acids. The CDR3 loop is CASSSGTGLRETQYF. For the CDR3, the DNA is TGTGCCAGCAGCTCCGGGACAGGCTTAAGGGAGACCCAGTACTTC.

The chain carries TRBV4-3 and TRBJ2-7; 8 bases map to TRBD1. The V gene end was trimmed by 4 bases and the J gene end by 4 bases; junction bases not matched to a gene: 9. The V gene's germline CDR1 is LGHNA and CDR2 YSLEER. This CDR3 region has 15 residues. The CDR3 DNA follows: TGCGCCAGCAGCCCTGAGCCGGACAGGGAGTACGAGCAGTACTTC. Protein product: CASSPEPDREYEQYF.

The chain couples TRBV14 to TRBJ1-1; D is undetermined. V lost 0 bases and J lost 11, with 13 bases in between. Per germline, CDR1 SGHDN and CDR2 FVKESK. The CDR3 has 13 amino acids. The CDR3 DNA sequence: TGTGCCAGCAGCCAAGAGAGGTATTTGGATGCTTTCTTT. The encoded protein is CASSQERYLDAFF.

The chain couples TRBV28 to TRBJ1-6, with D possibly being TRBD1 (5 bases). Trimming took 6 bases from V and 6 from J, leaving 21 bases between them. Germline CDR1 and CDR2: MDHEN and SYDVKM. This CDR3 spans 17 amino acids. CDR3 in amino acids: CASSSPLGQGINSPLHF. The CDR3, as DNA: TGTGCCAGCAGCTCACCCTTAGGGCAGGGCATTAATTCACCCCTCCACTTT.